The sequence of this TCR beta chain was determined in a study of T-cell memory formation after mild COVID-19. Study background: TCR clustering was largely donor specific.

General observations from the study: Pre-infection memory showed some responding clones, and this suggested that cross-reactive memory joined. The second-wave clones peaking on day 37 were not confirmed as SARS-CoV-2-specific.

In this sample, this clonotype turned up many times. Its specificity is not known. Looked up from germline, CDR1 is SGDLS and CDR2 is YYNGEE. The CDR3 loop spans 15 amino acids. The V and J ends lost 3 bases and 6 bases respectively, with 17 bases between them. In TCRdb, the 5' RACE reads were re-called with MiXCR into one record per CDR3 protein. Among about 340,000 distinct CDR3 sequences, 10% to 15% were seen once, and the ten largest hold about 22%. The chain recombines TRBV9 with TRBJ2-3; D may correspond to TRBD1 or TRBD2 (6 bases each). This TCR was recovered from a man younger than 35 who had mild COVID-19 (a few samples of this study predate the infection). Cell type and time point are not known. Input material: PBMCs or a T cell subset sorted from them (not recorded which). CDR3 residues: CASSAPGAYPDTQYF. CDR3 nucleotides: TGTGCCAGCAGCGCGCCGGGGGCCTACCCGGATACGCAGTATTTT.